This entry lists 22 T cell receptor beta chains sequenced from one sample in a study of shared clonotypes between healthy human individuals. The method was immunoSEQ multiplex PCR; TCRdb's version includes in-frame clones alone and lacks a portion of them. Found here are about a million clones, roughly 80% of them singletons; the top ten hold 0.89%. The sequencing sample was made of memory CD4+ T cells from PBMCs. Subset noted: CD45RA-negative fraction. Receptors were obtained from a man younger than 30 in good health. Some clones in this sample may be carry-over from other donors' samples.

Points on this clone: The sample has other DNA sequences that encode this CDR3 too. The chain has TRBV5-1 and TRBJ1-1; TRBD1 aligns across 7 bases. The CDR3 spans 14 residues. In germline, CDR1 is SGHRS, CDR2 YFSETQ. V lost 2 bases to trimming and J lost 1 base; unmatched junction nucleotides: 2. In DNA, the CDR3 is TGCGCCAGCAGCTTACAGGGGCAGAACACTGAAGCTTTCTTT. It translates to CASSLQGQNTEAFF. The full variable domain, in which reference TRBV5-1 and TRBJ1-1 provide the parts outside the CDR3, is KAGVTQTPRYLIKTRGQQVTLSCSPISGHRSVSWYQQTPGQGLQFLFEYFSETQRNKGNFPGRFSGRQFSNSRSEMNVSTLELGDSALYLCASSLQGQNTEAFFGQGTRLTVV.

The rearrangement uses TRBV5-1 and TRBJ2-7; 8 nucleotides line up with TRBD2. This CDR3 is 17 amino acids long. The V gene's germline CDR1 is SGHRS and CDR2 YFSETQ. Trimming at V came to 4 bases and at J to 0 bases, leaving 12 bases not matched to a gene. In DNA form, the CDR3 reads TGCGCCAGCAGCCGAGGGACGGCTGGGACTAGCTCCTACGAGCAGTACTTC. This encodes CASSRGTAGTSSYEQYF. Looking up the rest from reference TRBV5-1 and TRBJ2-7 gives the full variable domain: KAGVTQTPRYLIKTRGQQVTLSCSPISGHRSVSWYQQTPGQGLQFLFEYFSETQRNKGNFPGRFSGRQFSNSRSEMNVSTLELGDSALYLCASSRGTAGTSSYEQYFGPGTRLTVT.

The V call is TRBV5-6, the J call TRBJ2-1, with D perhaps assigned TRBD1 or TRBD2 (5 bases each). The CDR3 is 13 residues long. Between the trimmed V and J ends, which lost 0 bases and 8 bases, there was a span of 9 bases. Looked up from germline, CDR1 is SGHDT and CDR2 is YYEEEE. The CDR3 region has the DNA TGTGCCAGCAGCTTGGAGGGGCGGGATGAGCAGTTCTTC. Its translation: CASSLEGRDEQFF.

This chain uses TRBV5-4 with TRBJ2-3; D unresolved. The CDR3 contains 12 residues. Trimming stripped 4 bases from V and 6 bases from J, with 9 bases between. CDR1 is SGHNT and CDR2 is YYREEE in the germline V gene (reference sequence). CDR3 in amino acids: CASSPSVDTQYF. The CDR3 coding sequence is TGTGCCAGCAGCCCCTCCGTGGATACGCAGTATTTT.

The chain couples TRBV30 to TRBJ2-2, with D perhaps matching TRBD2 (6 bases). Germline V CDR1 and CDR2: GTSNPN, SVGIG (reference sequence). Between the trimmed V and J ends, which lost 2 bases and 6 bases, there was a span of 13 bases. The CDR3 is 14 residues long. The CDR3 loop reads CAWSWGVGAGELFF. In DNA form, the CDR3 reads TGTGCCTGGAGTTGGGGGGTGGGAGCCGGGGAGCTGTTTTTT. The variable domain in full, with the rest retrieved from reference TRBV30 and TRBJ2-2, is SQTIHQWPATLVQPVGSPLSLECTVEGTSNPNLYWYRQAAGRGLQLLFYSVGIGQISSEVPQNLSASRPQDRQFILSSKKLLLSDSGFYLCAWSWGVGAGELFFGEGSRLTVL.

The rearrangement links TRBV6-6 to TRBJ2-3; D uncertain. This CDR3 comprises 14 residues. Germline lookup yields CDR1 MNHNY and CDR2 SVGAGI (reference sequence). The ends were cut back, 6 bases at V and 5 bases at J, with 15 bases in the middle. In DNA form, the CDR3 reads TGTGCCAGCAGCACATCTGATACGGGAGATACGCAGTATTTT. Its protein is CASSTSDTGDTQYF.

V is TRBV7-7 and J is TRBJ2-1; 11 bases line up with TRBD2. V shed 5 bases, J shed 2 bases, and the junction held 5 bases outside the gene matches. Germline loops: CDR1 SSHAT, CDR2 FNYEAQ (reference sequence). The CDR3 is 16 residues long. The DNA of the CDR3 is TGTGCCAGCAGCAAAGATAGCGGGAGGGCCTACAATGAGCAGTTCTTC. Encoded protein: CASSKDSGRAYNEQFF.

This clone was seen many times. Other nucleotide sequences in the sample specify the same CDR3. The chain joins TRBV4-2 to TRBJ2-6; D unclear. CDR3 size: 15 residues. With 0 bases removed from V and 1 base from J, the gap between germline ends came to 4 bases. The germline CDR1 and CDR2 sequences are LGHNA and YNFKEQ. CDR3 DNA: TGTGCCAGCAGCCAAGAGGGGTCTGGGGCCAACGTCCTGACTTTC. It is translated as CASSQEGSGANVLTF.

V gene TRBV5-6 combines with J gene TRBJ1-1; D unresolved. Germline V lookup: CDR1 SGHDT, CDR2 YYEEEE. V was shortened by 0 bases and J by 4 bases, with 13 bases between the two germline ends. The CDR3 loop spans 15 amino acids. The CDR3 DNA follows: TGTGCCAGCAGCTTGGTTGTAGCGGAAAGCACTGAAGCTTTCTTT. Translation: CASSLVVAESTEAFF.

This clone has just one count. V usage is TRBV2 and J usage is TRBJ1-5; D is unresolved. The V and J ends lost 8 bases and 9 bases respectively, with 20 bases between them. The CDR3 is made up of 14 amino acids. CDR1 and CDR2 from the germline V gene are SNHLY and FYNNEI. The CDR3 reads CASAEEQAETPQHF. DNA of the CDR3: TGTGCCAGCGCCGAGGAGCAGGCGGAGACGCCCCAGCATTTT.

V gene TRBV30 combines with J gene TRBJ2-7; possible D gene TRBD1, 5 bases. V lost 2 bases and J 2 bases, leaving 13 bases between the germline ends. Germline CDR1 is GTSNPN and CDR2 is SVGIG (reference sequence). The CDR3 is made up of 14 amino acids. The CDR3 reads CAWSSPPRAYEQYF. CDR3 bases: TGTGCCTGGAGTTCCCCGCCCAGGGCCTACGAGCAGTACTTC.

This chain joins TRBV4-1 and TRBJ2-7, with a tentative D call TRBD2 (5 bases). The V gene's germline CDR1 is MGHRA and CDR2 YSYEKL. Trimming took 5 bases from V and 2 from J, leaving 10 bases between them. This CDR3 region has 13 residues. CDR3 DNA sequence: TGCGCCAGCAGCTCCTTCGGGACCTACGAGCAGTACTTC. Translating gives CASSSFGTYEQYF.

Only a few counts were recorded for this clone. The rearrangement joins TRBV7-3 to TRBJ2-1, with 10 bases that match TRBD2. CDR1 and CDR2 from the germline V gene are SGHTA and FQGTGA. With 3 bases clipped from V and 5 bases from J, the junction kept 1 base outside the gene matches. This CDR3 is 14 amino acids long. The CDR3 DNA reads as TGTGCCAGCAGCTTCGGGACTAGCGACAATGAGCAGTTCTTC. Amino acid sequence: CASSFGTSDNEQFF.

This clone was counted only a few times. The V call is TRBV28, the J call TRBJ1-2; D perhaps matches TRBD1 (5 bases). CDR1 and CDR2 from the germline V gene are MDHEN and SYDVKM. This CDR3 has 12 amino acids. V lost 8 bases and J 8 bases, leaving 15 bases between the germline ends. Here the CDR3 reads CASSRDPQGYTF. In nucleotides, the CDR3 is TGTGCCAGCTCCCGGGACCCGCAAGGCTACACCTTC.

V is TRBV5-1 and J is TRBJ2-2, with 8 bases fitting TRBD1. CDR1 and CDR2 (germline): SGHRS, YFSETQ. This CDR3 has 15 residues. The V segment lost 4 bases and the J segment 5 bases; nucleotides outside the gene matches: 7. CDR3 DNA sequence: TGCGCCAGCAGCGGCGGACAGGGAAATACCGGGGAGCTGTTTTTT. Amino acid sequence: CASSGGQGNTGELFF.

V and J are TRBV5-1 and TRBJ2-3; possibly TRBD2 for D (6 bases). Germline CDR1 and CDR2: SGHRS and YFSETQ. The CDR3 contains 15 residues. The V end was cut by 4 bases, the J end by 5 bases, with 17 bases between. In DNA, the CDR3 is TGCGCCAGCAGCCCCAGGCGGGGTTCTATAGATACGCAGTATTTT. It encodes CASSPRRGSIDTQYF.

This rearrangement joins TRBV30 to TRBJ1-1; D gene unclear. Trimming cost V 2 bases and J 10 bases, with 11 bases left between them. The CDR3 contains 11 residues. CDR1 is GTSNPN and CDR2 is SVGIG in the germline V gene (reference sequence). In nucleotides, the CDR3 is TGTGCCTGGAGTCCATCGCGGCGAGCTTTCTTT. Translation: CAWSPSRRAFF.

The chain is built from TRBV28 and TRBJ1-1, with TRBD1 as a possible D gene (5 bases). Germline CDR1 MDHEN, CDR2 SYDVKM. Trimming stripped 6 bases from V and 5 bases from J, with 13 bases between. CDR3 length: 13 residues. DNA of the CDR3: TGTGCCAGCAGCCCGCCCAGGGATACTGAAGCTTTCTTT. Amino acid sequence: CASSPPRDTEAFF.

This clone was found a few times. V and J are TRBV5-1 and TRBJ2-2; 7 bases agree with TRBD2. Germline V gene sequence: CDR1 SGHRS, CDR2 YFSETQ. Trimming cost V 4 bases and J 5 bases; bases outside gene matches: 8. The CDR3 is made up of 15 amino acids. CDR3 sequence (DNA): TGCGCCAGCAGCCCGGCTAGCGGAATAACCGGGGAGCTGTTTTTT. This codes for CASSPASGITGELFF.

This clone was observed a handful of times. The chain links TRBV7-2 to TRBJ1-1, with D possibly TRBD1 on 5 matching bases. The V and J ends lost 9 bases and 1 base respectively, with 18 bases between them. This CDR3 spans 15 amino acids. Germline CDR1 SGHTA, CDR2 FQGNSA. CDR3 coding DNA: TGTGCCAGTCTTTCCGGGGCCCAGGAGAACACTGAAGCTTTCTTT. Its protein is CASLSGAQENTEAFF.

The chain couples TRBV6-1 to TRBJ2-5; maybe TRBD2 (5 bases). The J call may be in error: the DNA end matches TRBJ2-7 better. Germline CDR1 is MNHNS and CDR2 is SASEGT. This CDR3 region has 15 residues. The CDR3 bases are TGTGCCAGCCGTCTGGGAGCGGTGGGCTCCTACGAGCAGTACTTC. Protein: CASRLGAVGSYEQYF.

V gene TRBV15 combines with J gene TRBJ2-7; 9 bases map to TRBD1. The junction had 6 bases not matched to a gene; V was cut back by 1 base and J by 5 bases. There are 15 residues in the CDR3. Germline values: CDR1 LNHNV, CDR2 YYDKDF (reference sequence). The CDR3 region is CATSRAGTGWNEQYF. As DNA, the CDR3 is TGTGCCACCAGCAGAGCAGGGACAGGGTGGAACGAGCAGTACTTC.